The 16 T cell receptor beta chains listed next were all sequenced from one sample in a study of cytomegalovirus exposure and HLA in healthy donors. The primer mix had 60 Vbeta and 13 Jbeta primers. Generated by immunoSEQ multiplex PCR, the TCRdb table keeps only in-frame clones and is missing some. The sample holds fewer than 200,000 clones, approximately 79% seen once. Sequenced: PBMCs. All receptors derive from a man aged 40-55 years in good health and CMV-seronegative.

The rearrangement links TRBV29-1 to TRBJ2-1; possible D gene TRBD2, 7 bases. Per the germline V gene, CDR1 is SQVTM and CDR2 is ANQGSEA. Deletions cut 4 bases from V and 8 bases from J, with 15 bases between. CDR3 length: 13 residues. The CDR3 is CSVGEGGFDEQFF. The CDR3, as DNA: TGCAGCGTTGGGGAGGGGGGTTTCGATGAGCAGTTCTTC.

This rearrangement joins TRBV9 to TRBJ2-1; 7 bases agree with TRBD1. The V gene's germline CDR1 is SGDLS and CDR2 YYNGEE. V lost 1 base to trimming and J lost 3 bases; unmatched junction nucleotides: 7. The CDR3 is 16 amino acids. For the CDR3, the DNA is TGTGCCAGCAGCGTATACCCCACAGGGGTCTACAATGAGCAGTTCTTC. This translates into CASSVYPTGVYNEQFF.

CDR3 bases: TGTGCCAGCTCACCAAGCGCTAGGGAGCAGTACTTC. The encoded protein is CASSPSAREQYF. The rearrangement uses TRBV18 and TRBJ2-7; D uncertain. Between the trimmed V and J ends, which lost 2 bases and 7 bases, there was a span of 9 bases. The germline V gene encodes CDR1 KGHSH and CDR2 LQKENI. CDR3 size: 12 residues.

This clone was seen only a few times. This chain uses TRBV19 with TRBJ1-5; possibly TRBD1 for D (6 bases). The ends were cut back, 5 bases at V and 10 bases at J, with 18 bases in the middle. The length of the CDR3 is 14 residues. Germline values: CDR1 LNHDA, CDR2 SQIVND (reference sequence). CDR3 DNA sequence: TGTGCCAGTAGTCTCCTCCAGGGAGGGGGACCCCAGCATTTT. Its translation: CASSLLQGGGPQHF.

The chain uses TRBV11-2 and TRBJ2-7; 8 nucleotides agree with TRBD2. V was clipped by 2 bases and J by 4 bases; unmatched bases: 4. CDR1 is SGHAT, CDR2 FQNNGV, per germline. The CDR3 is 14 amino acids. The DNA of the CDR3 is TGTGCCAGCAGCTTAATGGTAGCGGGATACGAGCAGTACTTC. Protein product: CASSLMVAGYEQYF.

This clone came up a few times. The chain has TRBV13 and TRBJ2-7; TRBD1 aligns across 9 bases. Germline V CDR1 and CDR2: PRHDT, FYEKMQ (reference sequence). V trimming: 3 bases; J trimming: 5 bases; junction bases outside the gene matches: 5. CDR3 size: 14 residues. The CDR3 bases are TGTGCCAGCAGCTTGCCGGGACAGGGTAACGAGCAGTACTTC. It translates to CASSLPGQGNEQYF.

The rearrangement joins TRBV5-1 to TRBJ2-7; D ambiguous. Trimming removed 0 bases at V and 3 bases at J, with 13 bases between. CDR1 is SGHRS and CDR2 is YFSETQ in the germline V gene. CDR3 length: 15 amino acids. CDR3 loop: CASSLAGTTLYEQYF. Here the CDR3 DNA reads TGCGCCAGCAGCTTGGCAGGCACGACGCTCTACGAGCAGTACTTC.

This clone was seen only once. The chain links TRBV18 to TRBJ1-5, with D maybe TRBD1 (6 bases). Germline CDR1 is KGHSH and CDR2 is LQKENI. The CDR3 has 14 amino acids. V was cut by 2 bases and J by 7 bases, with 12 bases left in between. CDR3 residues: CASSPGGANQPQHF. The CDR3 DNA reads TGTGCCAGCTCACCAGGGGGCGCGAACCAGCCCCAGCATTTT.

The chain has TRBV7-9 and TRBJ2-1, with TRBD1 matching 8 bases. Losses at the gene ends were 6 bases for V and 8 bases for J; bases not matched to a gene: 9. CDR3 length: 14 residues. The germline V gene encodes CDR1 SEHNR and CDR2 FQNEAQ (reference sequence). In nucleotides, the CDR3 is TGTGCCAGCAGTGCGGCAGGGGGCGCGGATGAGCAGTTCTTC. This encodes CASSAAGGADEQFF.

V usage is TRBV6-4 and J usage is TRBJ2-1; TRBD2 matches 7 bases. The CDR3 totals 15 residues. V shed 6 bases and J 0 bases; nucleotides not matched to a gene: 5. Germline V lookup: CDR1 MRHNA, CDR2 SNTAGT. The CDR3 is CASSGLAASYNEQFF. Written as DNA, the CDR3 is TGTGCCAGCAGCGGTCTAGCGGCCTCCTACAATGAGCAGTTCTTC.

J is TRBJ2-5 and V is TRBV2; TRBD2 is a possible D gene (5 bases). The CDR3 spans 16 residues. The germline gives CDR1 SNHLY, CDR2 FYNNEI. V was clipped by 4 bases and J by 5 bases, with 20 bases between them. CDR3 coding DNA: TGTGCCAGCAGTGGGGTAGAGGGTACGACTCTGGAGACCCAGTACTTC. Translation: CASSGVEGTTLETQYF.

CDR3 nucleotides: TGCGCCAGCAGCCCCTCCGGGACAGAGCCTTCAGAGACCCAGTACTTC. This encodes CASSPSGTEPSETQYF. The V call is TRBV5-1, the J call TRBJ2-5; 7 bases align to TRBD1. The trim removed 4 bases at V and 4 bases at J, leaving 13 bases unmatched. This CDR3 is 16 amino acids long. Germline V gene data show CDR1 as SGHRS and CDR2 as YFSETQ.

The chain has TRBV6-4 and TRBJ2-3; 8 positions match TRBD2. Trimming at V came to 3 bases and at J to 2 bases, leaving 1 base not matched to a gene. The CDR3 loop spans 14 amino acids. Germline CDR1 is MRHNA and CDR2 is SNTAGT. The CDR3 DNA sequence: TGTGCCAGCAGTGAGCGGGAGGACACAGATACGCAGTATTTT. Amino acid sequence: CASSEREDTDTQYF.

The chain employs TRBV5-4 and TRBJ2-1, with a tentative D call TRBD2 (5 bases). V was clipped by 10 bases and J by 5 bases, with 28 bases between them. Germline loops: CDR1 SGHNT, CDR2 YYREEE (reference sequence). This CDR3 spans 17 amino acids. The CDR3: CALEDDVPGRRNNEQFF. Written as DNA, the CDR3 is TGTGCCCTCGAGGACGACGTTCCGGGAAGAAGGAACAATGAGCAGTTCTTC. Combining the CDR3 with reference TRBV5-4 and TRBJ2-1 gives the whole variable domain ETGVTQSPTHLIKTRGQQVTLRCSSQSGHNTVSWYQQALGQGPQFIFQYYREEENGRGNFPPRFSGLQFPNYSSELNVNALELDDSALYLCALEDDVPGRRNNEQFFGPGTRLTVL.

This chain joins TRBV7-8 and TRBJ2-7, with 7 bases that match TRBD1. This CDR3 contains 14 residues. Losses at the gene ends were 5 bases for V and 3 bases for J; bases not matched to a gene: 7. Germline-derived CDR1 and CDR2 are SGHVS and FQNEAQ. The CDR3 spells CASSPRRQGYEQYF. In DNA form, the CDR3 reads TGTGCCAGCAGCCCCAGAAGACAGGGCTACGAGCAGTACTTC.

The chain's CDR3 is CASSVGQGATYEQYF. CDR3 bases: TGTGCCAGTAGTGTCGGACAGGGTGCCACCTACGAGCAGTACTTC. The V gene is TRBV19, the J gene TRBJ2-7; 8 bases are a match to TRBD1. CDR1 is LNHDA, CDR2 SQIVND, per germline (reference sequence). This CDR3 has 15 residues. Losses at the gene ends were 5 bases for V and 2 bases for J; bases not matched to a gene: 8. Full variable domain (outside the CDR3, taken from reference TRBV19 and TRBJ2-7): DGGITQSPKYLFRKEGQNVTLSCEQNLNHDAMYWYRQDPGQGLRLIYYSQIVNDFQKGDIAEGYSVSREKKESFPLTVTSAQKNPTAFYLCASSVGQGATYEQYFGPGTRLTVT.